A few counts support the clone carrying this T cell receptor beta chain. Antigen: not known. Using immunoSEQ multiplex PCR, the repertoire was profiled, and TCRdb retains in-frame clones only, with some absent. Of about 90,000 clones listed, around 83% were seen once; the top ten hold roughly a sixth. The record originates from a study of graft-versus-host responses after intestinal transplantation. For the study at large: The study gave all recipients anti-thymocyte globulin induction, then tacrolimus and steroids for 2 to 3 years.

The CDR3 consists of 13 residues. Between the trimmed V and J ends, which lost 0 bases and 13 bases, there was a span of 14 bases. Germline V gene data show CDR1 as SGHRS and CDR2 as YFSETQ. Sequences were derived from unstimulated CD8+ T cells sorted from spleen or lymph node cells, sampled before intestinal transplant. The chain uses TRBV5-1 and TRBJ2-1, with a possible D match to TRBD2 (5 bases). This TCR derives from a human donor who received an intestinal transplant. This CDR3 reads CASSLGVEVDQFF. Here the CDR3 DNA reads TGCGCCAGCAGCTTGGGGGTGGAGGTGGATCAGTTCTTC.